This TCR beta chain was obtained from a study of shared clonotypes between healthy human individuals. Points from the study as a whole: Enrolling few donors narrowed the genetic and exposure-history diversity that was represented.

J lost 2 bases, V lost 6 bases, and 2 bases had no gene match. CDR1 is MGHDK and CDR2 is SYGVNS in the germline V gene. The CDR3 runs 15 residues. Points on this clone: The antigen is not known.

In the authors' methods: ImmunoSEQ junction-only sequences lacked quality scores, so their filtering differed. Using immunoSEQ multiplex PCR, the repertoire was profiled, and TCRdb retains in-frame clones only, with some absent. The V and J calls and clone size come from that table; D and trimming were worked out from the DNA. The sample holds over 400,000 clones; 65% to 85% are singletons and the top ten take more than 9.5%. The TCR originated in a woman in her 40s in good health. Some clones in this sample may be carry-over from other donors' samples. The V and J genes are TRBV25-1 and TRBJ2-6; 9 nucleotides agree with TRBD1. Sequencing was carried out using PBMCs. CDR3 residues: CASRGQGTGANVLTF. The CDR3 region has the DNA TGTGCCAGCAGGGGACAGGGAACTGGGGCCAACGTCCTGACTTTC.